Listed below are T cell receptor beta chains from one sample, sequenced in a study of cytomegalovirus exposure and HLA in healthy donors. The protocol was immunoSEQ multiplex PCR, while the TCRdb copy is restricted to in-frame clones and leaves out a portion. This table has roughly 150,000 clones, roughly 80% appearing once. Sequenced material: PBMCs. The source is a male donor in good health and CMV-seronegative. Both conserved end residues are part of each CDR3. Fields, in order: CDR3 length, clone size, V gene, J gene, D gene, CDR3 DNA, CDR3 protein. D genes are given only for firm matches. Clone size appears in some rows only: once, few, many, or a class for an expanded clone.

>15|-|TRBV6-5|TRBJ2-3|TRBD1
TGTGCCAGCAGTTACGGACAGGGAGGCACAGATACGCAGTATTTT
CASSYGQGGTDTQYF
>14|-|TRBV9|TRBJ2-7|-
TGTGCCAGCAGCCCCGGACAGAGGGCCGGGGCGACGCACTTC
CASSPGQRAGATHF
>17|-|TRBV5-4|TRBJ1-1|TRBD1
TGTGCCAGCAGCCGAGGAGGGGGCCTAGGTTGGAACACTGAAGCTTTCTTT
CASSRGGGLGWNTEAFF
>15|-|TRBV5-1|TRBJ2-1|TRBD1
TGCGCCAGCAGCCCCAGACAGGGACCCTACAATGAGCAGTTCTTC
CASSPRQGPYNEQFF
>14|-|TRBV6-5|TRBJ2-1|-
TGTGCCAGCAGTTACACGACTAAGTTCGATGAGCAGTTCTTC
CASSYTTKFDEQFF
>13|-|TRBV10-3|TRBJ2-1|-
TGTGCCATTTCCGGGGGAACGCGGAATGAGCAGTTCTTC
CAISGGTRNEQFF
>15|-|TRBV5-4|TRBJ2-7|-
TGTGCCAGCAGCTTGGAAGGGGGGGGCCCCTACGAGCAGTACTTC
CASSLEGGGPYEQYF
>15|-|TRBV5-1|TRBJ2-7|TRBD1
TGCGCCAGCAGCTTGGGGGACAGGGTCGGATACGAGCAGTACTTC
CASSLGDRVGYEQYF
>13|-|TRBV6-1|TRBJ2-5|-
TGTGCCAGCAGTGCGGTAATCCAAGAGACCCAGTACTTC
CASSAVIQETQYF
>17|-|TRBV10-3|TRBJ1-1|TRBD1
TGTGCCACCAGACGGACAGGGAACGCCGTCATGAACACTGAAGCTTTCTTT
CATRRTGNAVMNTEAFF
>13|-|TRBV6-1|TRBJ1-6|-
TGTGCCAGCAGTGCCTCAGGGCCGTCACCCCTCCACTTT
CASSASGPSPLHF
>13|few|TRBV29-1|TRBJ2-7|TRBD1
TGCAGCGCCCGGCAGGGGGCAGCCTACGAGCAGTACTTC
CSARQGAAYEQYF
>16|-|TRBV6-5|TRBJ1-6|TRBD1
TGTGCCAGCAGTTACGGCTCGGGACAGGGTCGCTCACCCCTCCACTTT
CASSYGSGQGRSPLHF
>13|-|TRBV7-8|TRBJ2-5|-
TGTGCCAGCAGCTTAGTGGGGGGTTTAATCCAGTACTTC
CASSLVGGLIQYF
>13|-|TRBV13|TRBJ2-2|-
TGTGCCAGCAGACTCTTCTCCGGCGGGGAGCTGTTTTTT
CASRLFSGGELFF
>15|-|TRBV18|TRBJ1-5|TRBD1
TGTGCCAGCTCGCAGACAGGGAGTAGCAATCAGCCCCAGCATTTT
CASSQTGSSNQPQHF
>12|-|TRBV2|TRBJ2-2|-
TGTGCCAGCAGCCCTCGCGCCCGGGAGCTGTTTTTT
CASSPRARELFF
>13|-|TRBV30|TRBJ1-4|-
TGTGCCTGGAGTGGGGCAGGGAATGAAAAACTGTTTTTT
CAWSGAGNEKLFF
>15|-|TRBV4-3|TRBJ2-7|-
TGCGCCAGCAGCCAAGATCGGGGGACCTCCTACGAGCAGTACTTC
CASSQDRGTSYEQYF
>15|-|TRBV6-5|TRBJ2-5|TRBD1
TGTGCCAGCAGTAAACACCGGGACAGTGCCGAGACCCAGTACTTC
CASSKHRDSAETQYF
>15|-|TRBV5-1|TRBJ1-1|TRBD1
TGCGCCAGCAGCCCCTGGGGGACAGGGAACACTGAAGCTTTCTTT
CASSPWGTGNTEAFF
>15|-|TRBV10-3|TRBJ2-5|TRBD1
TGTGCCATCAGATCAACAGGGGCCGCCAAAGAGACCCAGTACTTC
CAIRSTGAAKETQYF
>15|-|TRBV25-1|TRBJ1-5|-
TGTGCCAGCAGCCCAACAGGGTGGCGCAATCAGCCCCAGCATTTT
CASSPTGWRNQPQHF
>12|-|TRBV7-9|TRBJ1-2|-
TGTGCCAGCAGCATCGACAGCTATGGCTACACCTTC
CASSIDSYGYTF
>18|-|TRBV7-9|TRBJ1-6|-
TGTGCCAGCAGCTTAGCGATGTCGGGGAACTATGGAGTTTCACCCCTCCACTTT
CASSLAMSGNYGVSPLHF
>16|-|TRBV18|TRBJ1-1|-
TGTGCCAGCTCACCACCACCTACGCGGGGGAGGGCTGAAGCTTTCTTT
CASSPPPTRGRAEAFF
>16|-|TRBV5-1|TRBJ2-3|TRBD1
TGCGCCAGCAGCTCGTCCGGGACAGGGCTTATAGATACGCAGTATTTT
CASSSSGTGLIDTQYF
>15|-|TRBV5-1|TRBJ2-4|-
TGCGCCAGCAGCTTGACCCCTCCGACAGGAAAGGCGGCGTACTTC
CASSLTPPTGKAAYF
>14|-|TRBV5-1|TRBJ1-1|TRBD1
TGCGCCAGCAGCCAGGACAGGGGGGGCACTGAAGCTTTCTTT
CASSQDRGGTEAFF
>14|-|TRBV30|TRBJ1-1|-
TGTGCCTGGAGTGGCGGGGGGAAGAGGACTGAAGCTTTCTTT
CAWSGGGKRTEAFF
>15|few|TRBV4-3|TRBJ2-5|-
TGCGCCAGCAGCCAAGATTACGGGGTCAGGGAGACCCAGTACTTC
CASSQDYGVRETQYF
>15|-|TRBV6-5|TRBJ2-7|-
TGTGCCAGCAGTTACTCGATTTCACAGAACTACGAGCAGTACTTC
CASSYSISQNYEQYF
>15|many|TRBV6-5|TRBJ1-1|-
TGTGCCAGCAGTCAACGAGCAGGGGAGAACACTGAAGCTTTCTTT
CASSQRAGENTEAFF
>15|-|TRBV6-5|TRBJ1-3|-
TGTGCCAGCAGCCTCGGCGGCGCGGGTGGAAACACCATATATTTT
CASSLGGAGGNTIYF
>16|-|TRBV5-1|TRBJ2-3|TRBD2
TGCGCCAGCAGCTACCTAGCGGGGGGGGGCACAGATACGCAGTATTTT
CASSYLAGGGTDTQYF
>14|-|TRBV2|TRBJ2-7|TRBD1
TGTGCCAGCAGTGAAGTGGGACAGGGTTACGAGCAGTACTTC
CASSEVGQGYEQYF
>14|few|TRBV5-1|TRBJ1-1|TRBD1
TGCGCCAGCAGCTTGGGGACAGGGGACACTGAAGCTTTCTTT
CASSLGTGDTEAFF